The rows below give T cell receptor beta chains drawn from one sample of a study of patients and donors after allogeneic stem cell transplantation. TCRdb redid the calling of the RT-PCR reads with MiXCR, one entry per CDR3 protein. The sample includes over 350,000 distinct CDR3 sequences, roughly 17% of them seen just once. Sequencing was performed on blood, either unsorted or a sorted T cell fraction (not recorded which). Receptors were obtained from a human donor who was either an allogeneic HSCT recipient or a stem cell or donor lymphocyte infusion donor (not recorded which). It is not recorded whose cells these are; they may come from a transplant donor. The CDR3 runs from the conserved cysteine through the conserved F or W. Each record gives: V gene, clone size, D gene, J gene, CDR3 DNA, CDR3 protein. A D gene is named only where the DNA matches it firmly. Expanded clones are given a class, and other clones once, few, many or no size at all.

TRBV12-3/TRBV12-4	many	-	TRBJ1-2	TGTGCCTCCGGGGGGAACTATGGCTACACCTTC	CASGGNYGYTF
TRBV28	few	TRBD1	TRBJ1-1	TGTGCCAGCAGTTTTTTAGGACAGGACACTGAAGCTTTCTTT	CASSFLGQDTEAFF
TRBV4-1	-	TRBD2	TRBJ2-7	TGCGCCAGCAGCCAAACCGATCCCAGACTAGCGTCCTACGAGCAGTACTTC	CASSQTDPRLASYEQYF
TRBV7-9	few	TRBD2	TRBJ2-3	TGTGCCAGCAGCCAAGCGGGAGGGCGCACAGATACGCAGTATTTT	CASSQAGGRTDTQYF
TRBV3-1	few	TRBD1	TRBJ2-5	TGTGCCAGCAGCCACAGGGGGTCGGAGACCCAGTACTTC	CASSHRGSETQYF
TRBV4-2	few	TRBD2	TRBJ2-1	TGTGCCAGCAGCCCCGATGGACTAGCGGGTCTCAATGAGCAGTTCTTC	CASSPDGLAGLNEQFF
TRBV12-3/TRBV12-4	-	-	TRBJ2-5	TGTGCCAGCAGCTCAGGGGTTAGGTCTTTAGGCGAGACCCAGTACTTC	CASSSGVRSLGETQYF
TRBV6-5	-	-	TRBJ2-5	TGTGCCAGCAGTTACTCTTATCGCGGGAACGCCCGGGAGACCCAGTACTTC	CASSYSYRGNARETQYF
TRBV6-5	-	TRBD2	TRBJ2-1	TGTGCCAGCAGTTACTCTGGCGGGAGGAACAATGAGCAGTTCTTC	CASSYSGGRNNEQFF
TRBV18	few	TRBD2	TRBJ2-1	TGTGCCAGCTCAGCTGCGGGGGGCGTAAGGGGTGAGCAGTTCTTC	CASSAAGGVRGEQFF
TRBV7-9	few	-	TRBJ1-5	TGTGCCAGCAGCTCTGGACGAGGCGGTTGGAATCAGCCCCAGCATTTT	CASSSGRGGWNQPQHF
TRBV12-3/TRBV12-4	-	-	TRBJ1-1	TGTGCCAGCAGTGGGGCGGAGATAGGCACTGAAGCTTTCTTT	CASSGAEIGTEAFF
TRBV2	-	TRBD1	TRBJ1-2	TGTGCCAGCAGCACGGGACAGGGTGGGAACTATGGCTACACCTTC	CASSTGQGGNYGYTF
TRBV12-3/TRBV12-4	-	-	TRBJ1-2	TGTGCCAGCAGTTTAAGAAGCGGGTCGAACTATGGCTACACCTTC	CASSLRSGSNYGYTF
TRBV27	few	-	TRBJ1-5	TGTGCCAGCAGTCCAACAGCCGACAGGTTCTATAGCAATCAGCCCCAGCATTTT	CASSPTADRFYSNQPQHF
TRBV9	many	-	TRBJ2-7	TGTGCCAGCAGCTTCCAGGACGGGAGAACCTACGAGCAGTACTTC	CASSFQDGRTYEQYF
TRBV27	-	TRBD1	TRBJ1-2	TGTGCCAGCAGTTCACAGGGGCTCTTGAGTGGCTACACCTTC	CASSSQGLLSGYTF
TRBV12-3/TRBV12-4	many	TRBD2	TRBJ2-5	TGTGCCAGCAGTCGACTTTTGGGGGGAGGGAAAGCCGGGACCCAGTACTTC	CASSRLLGGGKAGTQYF
TRBV19	few	-	TRBJ1-5	TGTGCCAGTAGTATAGCGAGGGCCCAGCCCCAGCATTTT	CASSIARAQPQHF
TRBV24-1	few	TRBD1	TRBJ1-5	TGTGCCACCAGTGATCCCGGGACAGGGGCTAGCAATCAGCCCCAGCATTTT	CATSDPGTGASNQPQHF
TRBV5-5	few	-	TRBJ2-3	TGTGCCAGCAGCTTGAGGCTACCCGTAGATACGCAGTATTTT	CASSLRLPVDTQYF
TRBV4-1	many	TRBD1	TRBJ2-7	TGCGCCAGCAGCCCACGGACAGGGGGCTCGTCCTACGAGCAGTACTTC	CASSPRTGGSSYEQYF
TRBV24-1	-	TRBD1	TRBJ2-2	TGTGCCACCAGTGACCTCCGGGACAGGGAAGTAGCGAACACCGGGGAGCTGTTTTTT	CATSDLRDREVANTGELFF
TRBV4-1	-	-	TRBJ2-7	TGCGCCAGCAGCACGAGGGGTTTTGGGTACGAGCAGTACTTC	CASSTRGFGYEQYF
TRBV20-1	-	TRBD2	TRBJ2-1	TGCAGTGCTTCGCGGGGGGGGGGTTACAATGAGCAGTTCTTC	CSASRGGGYNEQFF
TRBV7-9	-	-	TRBJ1-2	TGTGCCAGCAGCGCCTTTAGGACAGTAAACTATGGCTACACCTTC	CASSAFRTVNYGYTF
TRBV5-1	-	-	TRBJ1-6	TGCGCCAGCAGCTCCGGGACAATAGGGAATTCACCCCTCCACTTT	CASSSGTIGNSPLHF
TRBV28	-	-	TRBJ1-2	TGTGCCAGCAGCTACCAGGGAAGGTATGGCTACACCTTC	CASSYQGRYGYTF
TRBV21-1	few	-	TRBJ2-7	TGTGCCAGCAGCCCGGACAGGGGGCAAGACTACGAGCAGTACTTC	CASSPDRGQDYEQYF
TRBV29-1	few	-	TRBJ1-2	TGCAGCGTTCCAGGGGAGAACTATGGCTACACCTTC	CSVPGENYGYTF
TRBV20-1	few	TRBD1	TRBJ2-5	TGCAGTGCTAGGTGGCAGGGGGCAGGGGAGACCCAGTACTTC	CSARWQGAGETQYF
TRBV29-1	few	TRBD1	TRBJ2-3	TGCAGCGTGGGGACAGGGCAAAACACAGATACGCAGTATTTT	CSVGTGQNTDTQYF
TRBV5-1	few	-	TRBJ2-5	TGCGCCAGCAGCTCCCGCCAGGGATTGGAGGAGACCCAGTACTTC	CASSSRQGLEETQYF
TRBV24-1	-	-	TRBJ1-2	TGTGCCACCAGTGATTGGGGTTGGAACTATGGCTACACCTTC	CATSDWGWNYGYTF
TRBV29-1	many	TRBD2	TRBJ2-3	TGCAGCGTTGAAAGACTAGCGGGGCCTACGCAGTATTTT	CSVERLAGPTQYF
TRBV20-1	few	TRBD1	TRBJ1-6	TGCAGTGCTAGATCTGTCAGGGGGAATTCACCCCTCCACTTT	CSARSVRGNSPLHF
TRBV5-5	-	-	TRBJ1-4	TGTGCCAGCAGCTTGGGACCCAGGGGACCTAATGAAAAACTGTTTTTT	CASSLGPRGPNEKLFF
TRBV4-1	few	-	TRBJ2-5	TGCGCCAGCAGCCAAGTGGCAGGAGGAGAGACCCAGTACTTC	CASSQVAGGETQYF
TRBV4-1	few	-	TRBJ2-7	TGCGCCAGCAGCCAAGAAGGACGGTTTAGAGGCGAGCAGTACTTC	CASSQEGRFRGEQYF
TRBV5-1	few	-	TRBJ2-7	TGCGCCAGCAGCTCCCAGGGTATGGTCGGCGAGCAGTACTTC	CASSSQGMVGEQYF
TRBV25-1	few	-	TRBJ2-3	TGTGCCAGCAGTGATCCCGGGGGCTCAGATACGCAGTATTTT	CASSDPGGSDTQYF
TRBV5-1	many	-	TRBJ2-3	TGCGCCAGCGGTCCTCGTGGGGGCCTAGGAGATACGCAGTATTTT	CASGPRGGLGDTQYF
TRBV6-1	few	-	TRBJ2-7	TGTGCCAGCAAACAGAACTACGAGCAGTACTTC	CASKQNYEQYF
TRBV11-2	-	TRBD2	TRBJ2-5	TGTGCCAGCACCCTGACTAGCGGGGGGGCGGGAGAGACCCAGTACTTC	CASTLTSGGAGETQYF
TRBV12-3/TRBV12-4	few	-	TRBJ1-2	TGTGCCAGCAGTTTATGGGCCAATAGGGGCTATGGCTACACCTTC	CASSLWANRGYGYTF
TRBV6-5	few	-	TRBJ1-1	TGTGCCAGCAGTTACGGGCCGGGGGGTACTGAAGCTTTCTTT	CASSYGPGGTEAFF
TRBV9	few	TRBD1	TRBJ1-1	TGTGCCAGCAGCGGGACAGGTTGGGGCGGCACTGAAGCTTTCTTT	CASSGTGWGGTEAFF
TRBV12-3/TRBV12-4	-	TRBD1	TRBJ1-4	TGTGCCAGCAGTTTGGGGACAGGGGGCTGGGAAAAACTGTTTTTT	CASSLGTGGWEKLFF
TRBV18	-	-	TRBJ2-5	TGTGCCAGCTCACCGGGACTGATGGTGGAGACCCAGTACTTC	CASSPGLMVETQYF
TRBV11-3	-	-	TRBJ2-3	TGTGCCAGCAGCCCCTGGGGTAGCGTCAGCACAGATACGCAGTATTTT	CASSPWGSVSTDTQYF
TRBV11-2	-	-	TRBJ2-7	TGTGCCAGCAGCTTAGTAGCCTTAGGGGGCTACGAGCAGTACTTC	CASSLVALGGYEQYF
TRBV2	few	-	TRBJ2-5	TGTGCCAGCAGACCGACCCTCCTAAGGGAGACCCAGTACTTC	CASRPTLLRETQYF
TRBV4-3	many	TRBD1	TRBJ2-3	TGCGCCAGCAGCCAAGATGACAGGGACACAGATACGCAGTATTTT	CASSQDDRDTDTQYF
TRBV20-1	-	TRBD1	TRBJ2-7	TGCAGTGCTAGAGCAAGGGGGCGCTACGAGCAGTACTTC	CSARARGRYEQYF
TRBV30	few	TRBD2	TRBJ2-3	TGTGCCTGGAGTCCTGGTAGCGGGAGTTCTACGCAGTATTTT	CAWSPGSGSSTQYF